Presented here are 9 T cell receptor beta chains from one specimen sequenced in a study of human T cells and chemical hapten exposure. The sample's time point: patch test 3, about 24 weeks after DPC sensitization. This sample's treatment: therapeutic diphenylcyclopropenone sensitization with weekly scalp DPC. One entry per CDR3 protein, called by TCRdb with MiXCR from the RACE reads. The table shows roughly 50,000 distinct CDR3 sequences, with approximately 9.9% occurring only once. This sample comprised whole blood, obtained in connection with sensitization to the hapten diphenylcyclopropenone (DPC). These receptors were taken from a woman aged 35 to 49 with alopecia areata. Some clones in this sample may be carry-over from other donors' samples.

CDR3 in DNA: TGTGCCAGCAGTAACGACCCTCGACAGCTGCCGTACTTC. Its translation: CASSNDPRQLPYF. V and J are TRBV6-2 or TRBV6-3 and TRBJ2-5, with D possibly matching TRBD1 (5 bases). The V and J ends lost 5 bases and 13 bases respectively, with 20 bases between them. Germline V gene lookup returns CDR1 MNHEY and CDR2 SVGEGT. The CDR3 is made up of 13 amino acids.

This clonotype was detected a few times. This rearrangement joins TRBV7-9 to TRBJ1-1; the D is unclear. Germline V gives CDR1 SEHNR, CDR2 FQNEAQ (reference sequence). V shed 3 bases and J shed 5 bases, with 4 bases lying between them. The CDR3 has 11 amino acids. The CDR3 DNA reads TGTGCCAGCAGCTTGGAGACTGAAGCTTTCTTT. The encoded protein is CASSLETEAFF.

This clonotype was found a few times. In DNA form, the CDR3 reads TGTGCCAGCAGCTTGCCAGGGTCCCACGAGCAGTACTTC. This sequence encodes CASSLPGSHEQYF. V is TRBV5-5 and J is TRBJ2-7; D possibly corresponds to TRBD1 (5 bases). Between the trimmed V and J ends, which lost 1 base and 5 bases, there was a span of 10 bases. Germline CDR1 is SGHKS and CDR2 is YYEKEE (reference sequence). The CDR3 consists of 13 residues.

This clonotype was counted ten times or more. This chain uses TRBV5-5 with TRBJ2-6; the D is unclear. The CDR3 length is 13 residues. Germline V gene lookup returns CDR1 SGHKS and CDR2 YYEKEE (reference sequence). V shed 3 bases and J shed 4 bases, with 5 bases lying between them. The CDR3 DNA is TGTGCCAGCAGCTCGAGGGGGGCCAACGTCCTGACTTTC. Protein sequence: CASSSRGANVLTF.

This clonotype was seen more than once but under ten times. V gene TRBV28 combines with J gene TRBJ1-6, with D possibly being TRBD1 (5 bases). With 4 bases removed from V and 3 bases from J, the gap between germline ends came to 10 bases. Germline CDR1 MDHEN, CDR2 SYDVKM. The CDR3 sequence is 15 residues long. For the CDR3, the DNA is TGTGCCAGCAGTTACCAGGGTCGCTATAATTCACCCCTCCACTTT. Amino acids: CASSYQGRYNSPLHF.

The table lists this clonotype with a few counts. This chain uses TRBV30 with TRBJ1-2; D unresolved. Germline assignment: CDR1 GTSNPN and CDR2 SVGIG (reference sequence). The CDR3 has 12 amino acids. Trimming shortened V by 2 bases and J by 4 bases, and 8 bases separated the two germline ends. CDR3: CAWSIDGYGYTF. In DNA form, the CDR3 reads TGTGCCTGGAGTATTGACGGCTATGGCTACACCTTC.

The chain combines TRBV20-1 with TRBJ2-7; D gene uncertain. Trimming cost V 5 bases and J 5 bases, with 10 bases left between them. Looked up from germline, CDR1 is DFQATT and CDR2 is SNEGSKA (reference sequence). CDR3 length: 11 residues. The DNA for the CDR3 is TGCAGTGCTCCCCGTGGGAACGAGCAGTACTTC. Protein: CSAPRGNEQYF.

In DNA form, the CDR3 reads TGCAGTGCTAGAGTAGCGGGGGCAGGGGATACGCAGTATTTT. It codes for CSARVAGAGDTQYF. This sequence joins TRBV20-1 and TRBJ2-3; 9 bases line up with TRBD2. The CDR3 extends over 14 amino acids. Losses at the gene ends were 1 base for V and 6 bases for J; bases not matched to a gene: 5. Germline CDR1 is DFQATT and CDR2 is SNEGSKA (reference sequence).

This clonotype appeared many times. The V call is TRBV20-1, the J call TRBJ2-1; D not certain. CDR3 size: 13 residues. The ends were cut back, 4 bases at V and 8 bases at J, with 15 bases in the middle. The germline V gene encodes CDR1 DFQATT and CDR2 SNEGSKA (reference sequence). The CDR3 sequence is CSATTSPGYEQFF. CDR3 nucleotide sequence: TGCAGTGCTACCACCTCACCCGGTTATGAGCAGTTCTTC.